These T cell receptor beta chains were read from a single sample in a study of cytomegalovirus exposure and HLA in healthy donors. The method was immunoSEQ multiplex PCR; TCRdb's version includes in-frame clones alone and lacks a portion of them. The table includes about 190,000 clones, approximately 79% detected once. The material sequenced was PBMCs. The receptors here all came from a woman under 30 in good health and CMV-seronegative. CDR3s include the opening cysteine and the closing phenylalanine or tryptophan. D genes are given only for firm matches. Part of the rows lack a size; the others show once, few, many or a class for expanded clones.

CDR3aa	CDR3nt	v_gene	j_gene	d_gene	abundance
CASSLNSRGAADTQYF	TGTGCTAGCAGCTTAAACTCCAGGGGCGCCGCAGATACGCAGTATTTT	TRBV7-7	TRBJ2-3	NA	NA
CASSQNPSGTGGIGQTQYF	TGCGCCAGCAGCCAAAACCCCTCCGGGACAGGGGGGATTGGGCAGACCCAGTACTTC	TRBV4-3	TRBJ2-5	TRBD1	NA
CASSSGVFQPQHF	TGTGCCAGTAGTTCGGGGGTTTTCCAGCCCCAGCATTTT	TRBV19	TRBJ1-5	NA	NA
CASSPGTGHNSPLHF	TGCGCCAGCAGCCCCGGGACAGGGCATAATTCACCCCTCCACTTT	TRBV5-1	TRBJ1-6	TRBD1	NA
CASSLRGRDLNNEQFF	TGTGCCAGCAGCTTAAGAGGTCGGGACTTGAACAATGAGCAGTTCTTC	TRBV7-3	TRBJ2-1	NA	NA
CASSRTGTGEQYF	TGTGCCAGCAGCAGGACAGGGACGGGCGAGCAGTACTTC	TRBV28	TRBJ2-7	TRBD1	NA
CASGTGVGTEAFF	TGTGCCAGCGGGACAGGGGTTGGCACTGAAGCTTTCTTT	TRBV2	TRBJ1-1	TRBD1	once
CAWIPSGPTSGNEQFF	TGTGCCTGGATTCCTAGCGGCCCAACCTCGGGGAATGAGCAGTTCTTC	TRBV30	TRBJ2-1	TRBD2	once
CASSPLGGARGGYTF	TGTGCCAGCTCACCCCTCGGCGGAGCTAGGGGTGGCTACACCTTC	TRBV18	TRBJ1-2	NA	NA
CASSVGGSTNEKLFF	TGTGCCAGCAGCGTAGGGGGCAGTACTAATGAAAAACTGTTTTTT	TRBV9	TRBJ1-4	NA	NA
CASRLSGGNNEQFF	TGTGCCAGCCGACTCAGCGGGGGAAACAATGAGCAGTTCTTC	TRBV6-1	TRBJ2-1	TRBD2	NA
CATDGRPAGLYNSPLHF	TGTGCCACAGATGGGAGACCCGCGGGACTATATAATTCACCCCTCCACTTT	TRBV10-3	TRBJ1-6	NA	NA
CASSLALAGSTDTQYF	TGTGCCAGCAGCTTAGCCCTAGCGGGAAGCACAGATACGCAGTATTTT	TRBV7-8	TRBJ2-3	TRBD2	few
CASSYSGGVDTGELFF	TGTGCCAGCAGTTACTCGGGGGGGGTGGACACCGGGGAGCTGTTTTTT	TRBV6-6	TRBJ2-2	TRBD2	NA
CASRMKRDIYNEQFF	TGCGCCAGCAGAATGAAACGGGACATCTACAATGAGCAGTTCTTC	TRBV10-1	TRBJ2-1	NA	NA
CASSQGIRDRGGNTEAFF	TGCGCCAGCAGCCAAGGGATCCGGGACAGGGGAGGGAACACTGAAGCTTTCTTT	TRBV4-1	TRBJ1-1	TRBD1	NA
CASSLGGGSNEQYF	TGCGCCAGCAGCTTGGGTGGGGGGAGTAACGAGCAGTACTTC	TRBV5-1	TRBJ2-7	NA	NA
CASSSGGADSPLHF	TGTGCCAGCAGCTCAGGGGGCGCGGATTCACCCCTCCACTTT	TRBV5-6	TRBJ1-6	TRBD1	few
CASSESRGREQYF	TGCGCCAGCAGTGAGTCAAGAGGGCGCGAGCAGTACTTC	TRBV10-1	TRBJ2-7	NA	NA
CASSSQARGLETQYF	TGTGCCAGCAGTTCCCAAGCGCGGGGGCTGGAGACCCAGTACTTC	TRBV6-6	TRBJ2-5	NA	NA
CASSSGGGQPQHF	TGTGCCAGCAGCTCAGGGGGAGGACAGCCCCAGCATTTT	TRBV7-9	TRBJ1-5	TRBD1	NA
CASTKGLAPSTDTQYF	TGTGCCAGTACCAAGGGACTAGCGCCTAGCACAGATACGCAGTATTTT	TRBV19	TRBJ2-3	TRBD2	NA
CASLRGTDTQYF	TGTGCCAGCCTCAGGGGCACAGATACGCAGTATTTT	TRBV7-2	TRBJ2-3	NA	NA